This T cell receptor beta chain was obtained from a study of T cells in Graves' hyperthyroidism and ophthalmopathy. The CDR3 length is 14 residues. V was shortened by 3 bases and J by 2 bases, with 11 bases between the two germline ends. Germline V gene lookup returns CDR1 WNHNN and CDR2 SYGVQD (reference sequence). Amplification of TCR beta CDR3 regions used RNA as the template. The HTBI primer set served for first-round RT-PCR of the TCR CDR3. Via MiXCR, TCRdb re-called the multiplex PCR reads, giving one row per CDR3 protein. The sample lists over 450,000 distinct CDR3 sequences, around 14% occurring once. This clonotype was counted at least ten times.

This TCR derives from a young woman with Graves' hyperthyroidism. The J gene is TRBJ2-7, the V gene TRBV10-1, with D possibly matching TRBD1 (5 bases). Sequenced: blood. For the CDR3, the DNA is TGCGCCAGCAGTGAACCGGACAAGACCTACGAGCAGTACTTC. Residues: CASSEPDKTYEQYF.